This is a list of T cell receptor beta chains from one sample in a study of Tregs in tolerant kidney transplant recipients. Sequencing used immunoSEQ multiplex PCR; TCRdb keeps in-frame clones, though not all of them. The table has roughly 86,000 clones, 80% to 95% seen once; the top ten hold 1.6%. Here the sequenced sample was CD4+ T cells from blood (PBMCs), taken 12 months after the transplant. Receptor source: a human patient who received a combined kidney and bone marrow transplant. Part of the T cell pool may stem from the graft donor. Both conserved end residues are part of each CDR3. D genes are given only for firm matches. Part of the rows lack a size; the others show once, few, many or a class for expanded clones.

D gene: TRBD1; J gene: TRBJ2-1; V gene: TRBV4-3; clone size: NA; CDR3 DNA: TGCGCCAGCAGCCAAGAAGGACAGGGGGCAGGGAATGAGCAGTTCTTC; CDR3 protein: CASSQEGQGAGNEQFF
D gene: TRBD1; J gene: TRBJ1-5; V gene: TRBV12-5; clone size: NA; CDR3 DNA: TGTGCTAGTGGATCGGGGGACAGTTATAGCAATCAGCCCCAGCATTTT; CDR3 protein: CASGSGDSYSNQPQHF
D gene: NA; J gene: TRBJ2-1; V gene: TRBV11-3; clone size: NA; CDR3 DNA: TGTGCCAGCAGCTTAGTGTCAGGGATCAATGAGCAGTTCTTC; CDR3 protein: CASSLVSGINEQFF
D gene: NA; J gene: TRBJ1-2; V gene: TRBV5-1; clone size: NA; CDR3 DNA: TGCGCCAGCAGCGTCGGGTTTCGAGAAGGCTACACCTTC; CDR3 protein: CASSVGFREGYTF
D gene: TRBD1; J gene: TRBJ2-3; V gene: TRBV10-3; clone size: NA; CDR3 DNA: TGTGCCATCAGGGCTACCGGGACAGGGGGCACAGATACGCAGTATTTT; CDR3 protein: CAIRATGTGGTDTQYF
D gene: NA; J gene: TRBJ2-3; V gene: TRBV18; clone size: NA; CDR3 DNA: TGTGCCAGCTCACCTCTAAAGTCAACAGGGAGCAGCACAGATACGCAGTATTTT; CDR3 protein: CASSPLKSTGSSTDTQYF
D gene: TRBD2; J gene: TRBJ2-1; V gene: TRBV4-1; clone size: few; CDR3 DNA: TGCGCCAGCAGCCATCCTGGACTAGCGGGAGGGCCAACCTACAATGAGCAGTTCTTC; CDR3 protein: CASSHPGLAGGPTYNEQFF
D gene: NA; J gene: TRBJ1-1; V gene: TRBV5-1; clone size: NA; CDR3 DNA: TGCGCCAGCAGCTTGGAGGGGCAGGGCGTCCCTGAAGCTTTCTTT; CDR3 protein: CASSLEGQGVPEAFF
D gene: TRBD1; J gene: TRBJ1-1; V gene: TRBV2; clone size: NA; CDR3 DNA: TGTGCCAGCGGAAGGGGACAGCCGAACACTGAAGCTTTCTTT; CDR3 protein: CASGRGQPNTEAFF
D gene: NA; J gene: TRBJ2-7; V gene: TRBV13; clone size: NA; CDR3 DNA: TGTGCCAGCAGCTTAGGGAGGAACGAGCAGTACTTC; CDR3 protein: CASSLGRNEQYF
D gene: NA; J gene: TRBJ1-2; V gene: TRBV18; clone size: NA; CDR3 DNA: TGTGCCAGCTCACCAAATTATGTCAGGGATGGCTATGGCTACACCTTC; CDR3 protein: CASSPNYVRDGYGYTF
D gene: NA; J gene: TRBJ2-1; V gene: TRBV5-1; clone size: NA; CDR3 DNA: TGCGCCAGCAGCTTGGGGACTACCTCTGAGCAGTTCTTC; CDR3 protein: CASSLGTTSEQFF
D gene: NA; J gene: TRBJ2-7; V gene: TRBV7-9; clone size: NA; CDR3 DNA: TGTGCCAGCAGCTTTACCTACGAGCAGTACTTC; CDR3 protein: CASSFTYEQYF
D gene: TRBD1; J gene: TRBJ1-1; V gene: TRBV18; clone size: NA; CDR3 DNA: TGTGCCAGCTCAGCGGGACAGACCCCAAGGGAAGCTTTCTTT; CDR3 protein: CASSAGQTPREAFF
D gene: NA; J gene: TRBJ1-5; V gene: TRBV19; clone size: NA; CDR3 DNA: TGTGCCAGTAGTATTCGGCGGCAGGGAAAAACTTATAGCAATCAGCCCCAGCATTTT; CDR3 protein: CASSIRRQGKTYSNQPQHF
D gene: NA; J gene: TRBJ1-5; V gene: TRBV30; clone size: NA; CDR3 DNA: TGTGCCTGGAGTGTACGGTCAGGGGACAATCAGCCCCAGCATTTT; CDR3 protein: CAWSVRSGDNQPQHF
D gene: NA; J gene: TRBJ2-1; V gene: TRBV27; clone size: NA; CDR3 DNA: TGTGCCAGCAGTTTACCCGGCGGGCGGGGTATAAATGAGCAGTTCTTC; CDR3 protein: CASSLPGGRGINEQFF
D gene: TRBD1; J gene: TRBJ1-1; V gene: TRBV10-3; clone size: NA; CDR3 DNA: TGTGCCATCAACGTACCGACAGGGGAAGGCACTGAAGCTTTCTTT; CDR3 protein: CAINVPTGEGTEAFF
D gene: NA; J gene: TRBJ1-2; V gene: TRBV9; clone size: once; CDR3 DNA: TGTGCCAGCAGCGACAGGTGGGGCTACACCTTC; CDR3 protein: CASSDRWGYTF
D gene: NA; J gene: TRBJ2-7; V gene: TRBV7-2; clone size: NA; CDR3 DNA: TGTGCCAGCAGCTTAGTACGCCAAGTTACCTACGAGCAGTACTTC; CDR3 protein: CASSLVRQVTYEQYF
D gene: TRBD2; J gene: TRBJ2-5; V gene: TRBV6-5; clone size: NA; CDR3 DNA: TGTGCCAGCAGTTACTCGCGTGCGGGAGTTATGACCCAGTACTTC; CDR3 protein: CASSYSRAGVMTQYF
D gene: NA; J gene: TRBJ2-2; V gene: TRBV11-2; clone size: NA; CDR3 DNA: TGTGCCAGCAGCTTAGCGGGGTTAGAGGGCGGGGAGCTGTTTTTT; CDR3 protein: CASSLAGLEGGELFF
D gene: NA; J gene: TRBJ1-3; V gene: TRBV18; clone size: NA; CDR3 DNA: TGTGCCAGCTCACCAAATGTCCCGGACAACTCTGGAAACACCATATATTTT; CDR3 protein: CASSPNVPDNSGNTIYF
D gene: TRBD2; J gene: TRBJ2-7; V gene: TRBV5-1; clone size: NA; CDR3 DNA: TGCGCCAGCAGCTTGATACTAGCGGGGGGGCTCTACGAGCAGTACTTC; CDR3 protein: CASSLILAGGLYEQYF
D gene: TRBD2; J gene: TRBJ2-3; V gene: TRBV5-5; clone size: NA; CDR3 DNA: TGTGCCAGCAGCTTTCGCGGGAGGGCCCCGGCAGATACGCAGTATTTT; CDR3 protein: CASSFRGRAPADTQYF
D gene: NA; J gene: TRBJ1-5; V gene: TRBV5-1; clone size: NA; CDR3 DNA: TGCGCCAGCAGCTTGGTCCGAGTGGGGCTTAGCAATCAGCCCCAGCATTTT; CDR3 protein: CASSLVRVGLSNQPQHF
D gene: TRBD2; J gene: TRBJ2-3; V gene: TRBV9; clone size: NA; CDR3 DNA: TGTGCCAGCAGCGTAGAGGGACTAGCGGGCACAGATACGCAGTATTTT; CDR3 protein: CASSVEGLAGTDTQYF